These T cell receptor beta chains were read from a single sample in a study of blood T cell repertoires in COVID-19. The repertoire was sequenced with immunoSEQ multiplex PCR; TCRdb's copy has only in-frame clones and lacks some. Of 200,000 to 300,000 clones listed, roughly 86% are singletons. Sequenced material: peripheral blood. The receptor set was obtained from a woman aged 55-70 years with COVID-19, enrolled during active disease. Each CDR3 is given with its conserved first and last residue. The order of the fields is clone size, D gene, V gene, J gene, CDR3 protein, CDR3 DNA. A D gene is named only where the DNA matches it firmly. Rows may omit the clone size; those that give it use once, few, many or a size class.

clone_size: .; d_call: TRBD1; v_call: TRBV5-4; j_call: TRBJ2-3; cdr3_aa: CASSFRTGGFIDTQYF; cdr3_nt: TGTGCCAGCAGCTTTAGGACAGGGGGTTTTATAGATACGCAGTATTTT
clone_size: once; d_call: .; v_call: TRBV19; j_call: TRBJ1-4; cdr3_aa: CASSIDPVGFGEKLFF; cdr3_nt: TGTGCCAGTAGTATAGATCCGGTCGGGTTCGGGGAAAAACTGTTTTTT
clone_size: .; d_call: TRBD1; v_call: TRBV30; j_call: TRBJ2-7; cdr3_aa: CAWSVLNRGRDEQYF; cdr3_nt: TGTGCCTGGAGTGTACTGAACAGGGGACGAGACGAGCAGTACTTC
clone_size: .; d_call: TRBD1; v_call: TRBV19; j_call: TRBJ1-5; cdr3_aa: CASSRQGGQPQHF; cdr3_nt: TGTGCCAGTAGCCGACAGGGGGGTCAGCCCCAGCATTTT
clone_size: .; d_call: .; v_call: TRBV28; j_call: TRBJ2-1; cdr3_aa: CASIPSGQNNEQFF; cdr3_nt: TGTGCCAGCATCCCGTCAGGACAGAACAATGAGCAGTTCTTC
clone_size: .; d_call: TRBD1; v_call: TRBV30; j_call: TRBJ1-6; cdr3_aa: CAWSVPDRVNSPLHF; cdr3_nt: TGTGCCTGGAGTGTACCTGACAGGGTAAATTCACCCCTCCACTTT
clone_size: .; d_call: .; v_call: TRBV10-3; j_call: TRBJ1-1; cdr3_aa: CAISESGRITEAFF; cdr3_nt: TGTGCCATCAGTGAGTCGGGCCGAATCACTGAAGCTTTCTTT
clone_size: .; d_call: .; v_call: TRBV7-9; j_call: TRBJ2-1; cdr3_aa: CASSLLAGNEQFF; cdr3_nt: TGTGCCAGCAGCTTACTCGCGGGGAATGAGCAGTTCTTC
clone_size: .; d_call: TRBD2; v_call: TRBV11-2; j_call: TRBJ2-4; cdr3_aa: CASSPHLGLAGGKNIQYF; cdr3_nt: TGTGCCAGCAGCCCCCATCTGGGGTTAGCGGGGGGCAAAAACATTCAGTACTTC
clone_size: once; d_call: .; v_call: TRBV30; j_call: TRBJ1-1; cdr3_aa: CAWSVTGGGGAFF; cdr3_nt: TGTGCCTGGAGTGTAACGGGCGGTGGGGGGGCTTTCTTT
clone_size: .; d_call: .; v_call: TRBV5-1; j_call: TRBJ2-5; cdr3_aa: CASSPTRSETQYF; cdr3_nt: TGCGCCAGCAGTCCGACTAGGTCTGAGACCCAGTACTTC
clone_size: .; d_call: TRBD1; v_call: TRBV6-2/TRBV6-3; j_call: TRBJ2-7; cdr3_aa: CASSYVRTGLSYEQYF; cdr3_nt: TGTGCCAGCAGTTACGTTCGGACAGGACTCTCCTACGAGCAGTACTTC
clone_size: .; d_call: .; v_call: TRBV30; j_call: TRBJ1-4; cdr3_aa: CAWAKDRTFKGEKLFF; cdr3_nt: TGTGCCTGGGCGAAGGACAGAACCTTTAAAGGTGAAAAACTGTTTTTT
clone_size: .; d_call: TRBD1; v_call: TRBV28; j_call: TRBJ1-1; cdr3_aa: CASSPTGTGNTEAFF; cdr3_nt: TGTGCCAGCAGTCCCACCGGGACAGGCAACACTGAAGCTTTCTTT
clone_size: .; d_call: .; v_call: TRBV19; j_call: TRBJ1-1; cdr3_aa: CATKRGMNTEAFF; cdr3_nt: TGTGCCACAAAGAGGGGGATGAACACTGAAGCTTTCTTT
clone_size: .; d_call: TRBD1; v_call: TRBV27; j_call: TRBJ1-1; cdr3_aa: CASSNPGQGTEAFF; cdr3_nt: TGTGCCAGCAGTAATCCGGGACAGGGCACTGAAGCTTTCTTT
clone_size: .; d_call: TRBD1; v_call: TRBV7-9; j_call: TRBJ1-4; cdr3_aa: CASSFATGNLEKLFF; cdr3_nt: TGTGCCAGCAGCTTTGCGACAGGGAATCTTGAAAAACTGTTTTTT
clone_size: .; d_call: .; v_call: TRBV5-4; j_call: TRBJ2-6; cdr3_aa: CASSLSGSGANVLTF; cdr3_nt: TGTGCCAGCAGCTTGTCCGGCTCTGGGGCCAACGTCCTGACTTTC
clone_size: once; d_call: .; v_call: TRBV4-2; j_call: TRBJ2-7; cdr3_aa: CASSQPARSSYEQYF; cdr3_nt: TGTGCCAGCAGCCAACCGGCCCGGAGCTCCTACGAGCAGTACTTC
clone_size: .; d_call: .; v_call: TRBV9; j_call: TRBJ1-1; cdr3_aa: CASRPQGPTEAFF; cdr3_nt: TGTGCCAGCAGACCCCAGGGTCCCACTGAAGCTTTCTTT
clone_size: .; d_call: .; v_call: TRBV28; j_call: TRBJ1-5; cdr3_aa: CASSYIGGPQPQHF; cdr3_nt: TGTGCCAGCAGCTATATCGGTGGGCCTCAGCCCCAGCATTTT
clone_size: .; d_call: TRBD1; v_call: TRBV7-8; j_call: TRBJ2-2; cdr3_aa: CASQQGTVRTGELFF; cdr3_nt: TGTGCCAGCCAACAAGGGACAGTGAGGACCGGGGAGCTGTTTTTT
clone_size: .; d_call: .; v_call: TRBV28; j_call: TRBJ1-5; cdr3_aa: CASSLTTGNQPQHF; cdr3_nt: TGTGCCAGCAGTTTAACCACAGGTAATCAGCCCCAGCATTTT
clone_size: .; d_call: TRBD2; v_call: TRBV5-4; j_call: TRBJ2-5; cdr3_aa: CASSLEIAGHETQYF; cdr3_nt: TGTGCCAGCAGCTTGGAGATAGCGGGACATGAGACCCAGTACTTC
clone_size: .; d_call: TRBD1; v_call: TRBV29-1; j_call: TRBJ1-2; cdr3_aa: CSVLGQGVYGYTF; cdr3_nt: TGCAGCGTATTGGGACAGGGAGTCTATGGCTACACCTTC
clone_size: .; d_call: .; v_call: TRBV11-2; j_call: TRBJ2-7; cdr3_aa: CASTPPLAGAGSYEQYF; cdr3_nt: TGTGCCAGCACCCCTCCCCTCGCTGGTGCAGGCTCCTACGAGCAGTACTTC
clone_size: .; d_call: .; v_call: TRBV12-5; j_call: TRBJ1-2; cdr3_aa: CASGLTPPGRGGYTF; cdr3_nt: TGTGCTAGTGGTTTGACCCCCCCCGGGAGAGGGGGCTACACCTTC
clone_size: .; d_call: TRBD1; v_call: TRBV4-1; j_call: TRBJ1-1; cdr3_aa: CASSQQGALNTEAFF; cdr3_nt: TGCGCCAGCAGCCAACAGGGGGCCTTGAACACTGAAGCTTTCTTT
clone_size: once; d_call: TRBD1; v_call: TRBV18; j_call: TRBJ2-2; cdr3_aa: CASSPLTGDTGELFF; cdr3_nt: TGTGCCAGCTCACCATTGACAGGGGACACCGGGGAGCTGTTTTTT
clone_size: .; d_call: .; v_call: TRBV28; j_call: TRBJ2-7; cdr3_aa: CASTRSGSQQNYEQYF; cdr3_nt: TGTGCCAGCACTCGTAGTGGTTCACAGCAGAACTACGAGCAGTACTTC
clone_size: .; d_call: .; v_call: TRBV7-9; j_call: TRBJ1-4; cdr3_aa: CASSFYRVGEKLFF; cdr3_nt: TGTGCCAGCAGCTTTTACAGGGTCGGAGAAAAACTGTTTTTT
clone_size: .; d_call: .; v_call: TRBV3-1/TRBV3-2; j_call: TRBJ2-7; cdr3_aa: CASSRTQQRVNEQYF; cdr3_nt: TGTGCCAGCAGCCGCACGCAGCAGCGTGTGAACGAGCAGTACTTC
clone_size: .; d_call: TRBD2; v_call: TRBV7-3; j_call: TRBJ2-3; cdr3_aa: CASSPLAGGPDTQYF; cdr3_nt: TGTGCCAGCAGCCCTCTAGCGGGAGGGCCAGATACGCAGTATTTT
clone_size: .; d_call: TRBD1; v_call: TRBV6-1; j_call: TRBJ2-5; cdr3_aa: CASSDHRGPEETQYF; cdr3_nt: TGTGCCAGCAGTGACCACAGGGGGCCGGAGGAGACCCAGTACTTC
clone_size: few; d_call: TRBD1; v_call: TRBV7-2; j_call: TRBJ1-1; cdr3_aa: CASSPTGENTEAFF; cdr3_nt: TGTGCCAGCAGCCCCACAGGGGAGAACACTGAAGCTTTCTTT
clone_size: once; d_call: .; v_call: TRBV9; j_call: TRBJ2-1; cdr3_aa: CASSAFNNEQFF; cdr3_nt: TGTGCCAGCAGCGCCTTTAACAATGAGCAGTTCTTC
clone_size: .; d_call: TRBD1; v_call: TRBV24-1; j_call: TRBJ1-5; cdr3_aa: CATSDPGTGSNQPQHF; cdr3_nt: TGTGCCACCAGTGATCCAGGGACAGGGAGTAATCAGCCCCAGCATTTT
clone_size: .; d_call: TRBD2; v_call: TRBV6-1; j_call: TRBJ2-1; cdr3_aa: CASREAGGPGEQFF; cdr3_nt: TGTGCCAGCAGGGAAGCGGGAGGGCCAGGTGAGCAGTTCTTC
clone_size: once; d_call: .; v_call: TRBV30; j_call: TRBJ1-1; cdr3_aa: CAWSQGVLNTEAFF; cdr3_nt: TGTGCCTGGAGCCAAGGGGTCCTGAACACTGAAGCTTTCTTT
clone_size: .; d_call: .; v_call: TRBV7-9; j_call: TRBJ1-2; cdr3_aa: CASSLAPPGYGYTF; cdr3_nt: TGTGCCAGCAGCTTAGCCCCTCCGGGCTATGGCTACACCTTC
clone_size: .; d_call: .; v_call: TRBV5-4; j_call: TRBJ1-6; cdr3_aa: CASSLASGPNSPLHF; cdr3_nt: TGTGCCAGCAGCTTGGCGTCAGGGCCTAATTCACCCCTCCACTTT